Described below is a single T cell receptor (beta chain) sequence and its context. Its antigen is undetermined. The CDR3 extends over 15 amino acids. In germline, CDR1 is SEHNR, CDR2 FQNEAQ (reference sequence). J gave up 7 bases and V 1 base, and 9 bases lay outside the gene matches. This record belongs to a study of cytomegalovirus exposure and HLA in healthy donors. Findings and limits, study-wide: A later analysis found TCR association rates differed by HLA locus, highest for DRB1 and lowest for HLA-C. Both high specificity and high sensitivity reportedly marked the classifier's diagnosis of cytomegalovirus status.

The PCR was carried out with 60 Vbeta primers and 13 Jbeta primers. Data came from immunoSEQ multiplex PCR; TCRdb stores just in-frame clones and leaves some out. The sample lists some 120,000 clones, around 74% seen once, with 1.5% to 2% in the top ten. The chain is built from TRBV7-9 and TRBJ1-2, with TRBD1 matching 7 bases. This receptor was taken from a woman aged 18-35 years in good health and CMV-seronegative. Sequencing was carried out using PBMCs. CDR3 in amino acids: CASSLGAGGLGGYTF. CDR3 in DNA: TGTGCCAGCAGCTTAGGTGCAGGGGGACTAGGTGGCTACACCTTC.